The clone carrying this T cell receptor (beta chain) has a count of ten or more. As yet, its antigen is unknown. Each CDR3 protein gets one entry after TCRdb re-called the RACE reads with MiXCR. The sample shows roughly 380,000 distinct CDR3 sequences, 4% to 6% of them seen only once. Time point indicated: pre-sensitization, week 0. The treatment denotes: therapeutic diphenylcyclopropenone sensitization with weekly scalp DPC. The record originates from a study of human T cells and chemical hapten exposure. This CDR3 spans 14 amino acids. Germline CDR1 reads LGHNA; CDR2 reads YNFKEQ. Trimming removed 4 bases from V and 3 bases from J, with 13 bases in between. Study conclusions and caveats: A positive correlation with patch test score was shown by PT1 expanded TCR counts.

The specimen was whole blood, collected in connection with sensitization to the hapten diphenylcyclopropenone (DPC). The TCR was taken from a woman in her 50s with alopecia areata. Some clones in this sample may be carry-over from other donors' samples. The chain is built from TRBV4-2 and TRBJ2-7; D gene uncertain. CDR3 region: CASSPGLTSYEQYF. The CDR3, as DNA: TGTGCCAGCAGCCCCGGGCTAACCAGCTACGAGCAGTACTTC.